These 13 T cell receptor beta chains came from one sample sequenced in a study of blood T cell repertoires in COVID-19. Using immunoSEQ multiplex PCR, the repertoire was profiled, and TCRdb retains in-frame clones only, with some absent. This table has around 150,000 clones, around 89% appearing once. The sample consisted of peripheral blood. These receptors originate from a woman aged 60-75 years with active COVID-19.

The chain combines TRBV10-3 with TRBJ2-7, with 8 bases lining up with TRBD2. Germline V gene data show CDR1 as ENHRY and CDR2 as SYGVKD. With V trimmed by 8 bases and J by 3 bases, 6 bases remained unmatched. The CDR3 contains 13 residues. DNA of the CDR3: TGTGCCATCGGTGGACTAGCAGACTACGAGCAGTACTTC. Its translation: CAIGGLADYEQYF.

The chain uses TRBV4-2 and TRBJ1-4; 9 bases line up with TRBD1. Losses at the gene ends were 4 bases for V and 5 bases for J; bases not matched to a gene: 2. This CDR3 comprises 14 residues. Germline V lookup: CDR1 LGHNA, CDR2 YNFKEQ. The CDR3 region is CASSLGQGNEKLFF. CDR3 bases: TGTGCCAGCAGCCTGGGACAGGGAAATGAAAAACTGTTTTTT.

The rearrangement uses TRBV3-1 (or the pseudogene TRBV3-2) and TRBJ1-2, with 7 bases fitting TRBD1. The length of the CDR3 is 15 residues. Per germline, CDR1 LGHDT and CDR2 YNNKEL (reference sequence). V lost 3 bases to trimming and J lost 4 bases; unmatched junction nucleotides: 8. CDR3 bases: TGTGCCAGCAGCCACCTAATACAGGGGCCCTATGGCTACACCTTC. It translates to CASSHLIQGPYGYTF.

The count of this clone is one. J is TRBJ2-1 and V is TRBV5-1, with D tentatively TRBD1 (5 bases). Trimming stripped 5 bases from V and 6 bases from J, with 12 bases between. From germline, CDR1 is SGHRS and CDR2 YFSETQ. This CDR3 contains 13 residues. CDR3 coding DNA: TGCGCCAGCAGTTCGGGTCAGGGCAATGAGCAGTTCTTC. This encodes CASSSGQGNEQFF.

This clone occurred once. The V and J genes are TRBV7-8 and TRBJ2-7, with D possibly called TRBD1 or TRBD2 (6 bases each). The V and J ends lost 5 bases and 4 bases respectively, with 12 bases between them. This CDR3 spans 13 amino acids. Germline-derived CDR1 and CDR2 are SGHVS and FQNEAQ. The CDR3 loop is CASSRGLPYEQYF. In nucleotides, the CDR3 is TGTGCCAGCAGCCGGGGGCTTCCGTACGAGCAGTACTTC.

This clone occurred a few times. The chain has TRBV7-3 and TRBJ2-1; 7 nucleotides match TRBD2. The CDR3 totals 14 residues. In germline, CDR1 is SGHTA, CDR2 FQGTGA. J gave up 15 bases and V 1 base, and 12 bases lay outside the gene matches. CDR3 coding DNA: TGTGCCAGCAGCTTAAGGGCCTGGGAGGGTGATCGGTTCTTC. It yields the protein CASSLRAWEGDRFF.

A remark on this clone: Other DNA sequences of this sample code for an identical CDR3. This chain uses TRBV2 with TRBJ2-5; D ambiguous. With 0 bases removed from V and 5 bases from J, the gap between germline ends came to 4 bases. The CDR3 consists of 12 residues. Germline V gene lookup returns CDR1 SNHLY and CDR2 FYNNEI. The CDR3 sequence is CASSEARETQYF. The CDR3 DNA follows: TGTGCCAGCAGTGAAGCGAGGGAGACCCAGTACTTC.

V is TRBV27 and J is TRBJ2-5; 15 bases fit TRBD2. In germline, CDR1 is MNHEY, CDR2 SMNVEV (reference sequence). After removal of 5 bases from V and 5 bases from J, the junction contained 3 bases not matched to a gene. The CDR3 covers 15 residues. In DNA, the CDR3 is TGTGCCAGCAGTGGACTAGCGGGAGGGTTGGAGACCCAGTACTTC. Protein: CASSGLAGGLETQYF.

The V call is TRBV7-3, the J call TRBJ2-1, with 9 nucleotides matching TRBD2. CDR3 size: 16 residues. Germline V gene data show CDR1 as SGHTA and CDR2 as FQGTGA. V lost 0 bases, J lost 5 bases, and 5 bases stayed unmatched. Here the CDR3 DNA reads TGTGCCAGCAGCTTAACTAGCGGGAGTCCCCACAATGAGCAGTTCTTC. Protein: CASSLTSGSPHNEQFF.

This clone has a single count. The V call is TRBV6-5, the J call TRBJ1-2, with 11 bases lining up with TRBD1. CDR3 length: 14 residues. Trimming at V came to 7 bases and at J to 5 bases, leaving 6 bases not matched to a gene. CDR1 is MNHEY and CDR2 is SVGAGI in the germline V gene. The CDR3 nucleotides read TGTGCCAGCAAAACCGGGACAGGGGGATATGGCTACACCTTC. Translation: CASKTGTGGYGYTF.

This chain connects TRBV7-2 to TRBJ2-2; the match to TRBD2 covers 8 bases. This CDR3 spans 17 amino acids. Losses at the gene ends were 1 base for V and 6 bases for J; bases not matched to a gene: 10. Germline-derived CDR1 and CDR2 are SGHTA and FQGNSA. The chain's CDR3 is CASSLDSSGSRAGELFF. CDR3 DNA sequence: TGTGCCAGCAGCTTAGACTCTAGCGGGTCGAGGGCCGGGGAGCTGTTTTTT.

The chain combines TRBV5-1 with TRBJ2-6, with 7 bases matching TRBD1. V dropped 0 bases and J dropped 0; count of bases not matched to a gene: 3. Per germline, CDR1 SGHRS and CDR2 YFSETQ. This CDR3 has 17 amino acids. Here the CDR3 reads CASSLGDRASGANVLTF. The DNA of the CDR3 is TGCGCCAGCAGCTTGGGGGACAGAGCCTCTGGGGCCAACGTCCTGACTTTC.

The chain is built from TRBV7-3 and TRBJ2-2, with D possibly being TRBD1 (5 bases). The CDR3 loop spans 16 amino acids. Trimming stripped 2 bases from V and 7 bases from J, with 17 bases between. The germline V gene encodes CDR1 SGHTA and CDR2 FQGTGA. In nucleotides, the CDR3 is TGTGCCAGCAGCTTAGTGCCCGACAGTCCGGGCGGGGAGCTGTTTTTT. Its protein is CASSLVPDSPGGELFF.